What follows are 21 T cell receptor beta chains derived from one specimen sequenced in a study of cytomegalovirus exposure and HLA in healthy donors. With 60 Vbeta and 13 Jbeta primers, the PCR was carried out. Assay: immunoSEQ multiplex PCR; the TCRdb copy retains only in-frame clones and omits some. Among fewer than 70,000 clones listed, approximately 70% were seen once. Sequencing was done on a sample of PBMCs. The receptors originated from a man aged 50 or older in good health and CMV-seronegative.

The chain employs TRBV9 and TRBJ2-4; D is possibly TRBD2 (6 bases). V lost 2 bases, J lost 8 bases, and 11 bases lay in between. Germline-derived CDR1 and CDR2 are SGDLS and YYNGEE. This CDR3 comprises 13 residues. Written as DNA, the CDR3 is TGTGCCAGCAGCGTCGACATAGCGGACATTCAGTACTTC. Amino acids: CASSVDIADIQYF.

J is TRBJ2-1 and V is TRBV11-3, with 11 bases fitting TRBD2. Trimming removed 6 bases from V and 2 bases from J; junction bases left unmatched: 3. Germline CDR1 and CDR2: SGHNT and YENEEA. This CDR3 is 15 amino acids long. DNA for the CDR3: TGTGCCAGCAGTCTTAGCGGGGGGGCCTACAATGAGCAGTTCTTC. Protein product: CASSLSGGAYNEQFF.

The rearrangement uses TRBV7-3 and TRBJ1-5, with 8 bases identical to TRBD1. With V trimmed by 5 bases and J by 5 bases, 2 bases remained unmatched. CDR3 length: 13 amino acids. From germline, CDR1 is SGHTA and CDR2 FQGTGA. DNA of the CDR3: TGTGCCAGCAGCCCAGGGGGCGATCAGCCCCAGCATTTT. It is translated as CASSPGGDQPQHF.

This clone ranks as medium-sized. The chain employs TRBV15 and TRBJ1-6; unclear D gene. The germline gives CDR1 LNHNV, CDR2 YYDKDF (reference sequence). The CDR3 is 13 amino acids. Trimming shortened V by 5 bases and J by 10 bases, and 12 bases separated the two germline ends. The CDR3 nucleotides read TGTGCCACCAGCGCAAGGACTGGGTCACCCCTCCACTTT. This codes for CATSARTGSPLHF.

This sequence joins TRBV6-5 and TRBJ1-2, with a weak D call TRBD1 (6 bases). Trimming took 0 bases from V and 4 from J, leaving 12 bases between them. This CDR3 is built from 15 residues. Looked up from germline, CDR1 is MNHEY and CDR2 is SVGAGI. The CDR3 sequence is CASSYSIRGAYGYTF. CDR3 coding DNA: TGTGCCAGCAGTTACTCGATCAGGGGCGCCTATGGCTACACCTTC.

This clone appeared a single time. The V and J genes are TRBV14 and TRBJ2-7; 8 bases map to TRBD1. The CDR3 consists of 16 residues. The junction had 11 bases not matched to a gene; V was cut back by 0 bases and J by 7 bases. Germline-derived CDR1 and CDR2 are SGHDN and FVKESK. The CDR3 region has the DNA TGTGCCAGCAGCCAAGATGCGCGCAGGGGGCCGCGAGAGCAGTACTTC. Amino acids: CASSQDARRGPREQYF. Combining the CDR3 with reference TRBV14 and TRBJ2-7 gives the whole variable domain EAGVTQFPSHSVIEKGQTVTLRCDPISGHDNLYWYRRVMGKEIKFLLHFVKESKQDESGMPNNRFLAERTGGTYSTLKVQPAELEDSGVYFCASSQDARRGPREQYFGPGTRLTVT.

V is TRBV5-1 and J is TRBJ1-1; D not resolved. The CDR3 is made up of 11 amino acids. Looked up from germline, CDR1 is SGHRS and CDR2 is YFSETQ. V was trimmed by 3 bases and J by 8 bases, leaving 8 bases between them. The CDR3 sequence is CASSSGGEAFF. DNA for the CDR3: TGCGCCAGCAGCTCAGGAGGGGAAGCTTTCTTT. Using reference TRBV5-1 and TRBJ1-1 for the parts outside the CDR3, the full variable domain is KAGVTQTPRYLIKTRGQQVTLSCSPISGHRSVSWYQQTPGQGLQFLFEYFSETQRNKGNFPGRFSGRQFSNSRSEMNVSTLELGDSALYLCASSSGGEAFFGQGTRLTVV.

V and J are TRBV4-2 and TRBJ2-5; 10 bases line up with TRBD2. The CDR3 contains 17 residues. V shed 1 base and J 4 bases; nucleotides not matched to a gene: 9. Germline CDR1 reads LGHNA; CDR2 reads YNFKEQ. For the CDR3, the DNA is TGTGCCAGCAGCCAAGTCACGAGTTCTAGCGGGGGAGAGACCCAGTACTTC. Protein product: CASSQVTSSSGGETQYF.

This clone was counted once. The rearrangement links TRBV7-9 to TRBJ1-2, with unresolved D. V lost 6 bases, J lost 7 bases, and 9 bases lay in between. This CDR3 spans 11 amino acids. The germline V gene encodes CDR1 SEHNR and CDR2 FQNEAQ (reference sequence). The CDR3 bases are TGTGCCAGCAGTACTAGTGCTGGCTACACCTTC. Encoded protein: CASSTSAGYTF.

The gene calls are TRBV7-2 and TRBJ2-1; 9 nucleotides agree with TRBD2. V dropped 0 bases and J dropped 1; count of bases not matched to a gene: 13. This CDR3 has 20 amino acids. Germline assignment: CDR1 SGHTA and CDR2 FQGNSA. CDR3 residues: CASSLALAGFLSASYNEQFF. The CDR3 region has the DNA TGTGCCAGCAGCTTAGCGCTAGCGGGGTTTCTCTCTGCGTCCTACAATGAGCAGTTCTTC.

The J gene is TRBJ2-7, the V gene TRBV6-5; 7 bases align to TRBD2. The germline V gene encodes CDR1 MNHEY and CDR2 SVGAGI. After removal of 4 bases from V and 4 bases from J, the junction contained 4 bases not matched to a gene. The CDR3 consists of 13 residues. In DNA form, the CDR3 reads TGTGCCAGCAGTTCCTCGGGAGGATACGAGCAGTACTTC. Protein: CASSSSGGYEQYF.

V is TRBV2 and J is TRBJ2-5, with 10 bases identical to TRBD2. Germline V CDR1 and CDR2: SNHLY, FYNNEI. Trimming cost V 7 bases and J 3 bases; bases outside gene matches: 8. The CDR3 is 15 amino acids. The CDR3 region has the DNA TGTGCCAGCACTCGCAGCGGGGGGGCCGAAGAGACCCAGTACTTC. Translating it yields CASTRSGGAEETQYF. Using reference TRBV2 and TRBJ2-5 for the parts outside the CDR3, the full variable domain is EPEVTQTPSHQVTQMGQEVILRCVPISNHLYFYWYRQILGQKVEFLVSFYNNEISEKSEIFDDQFSVERPDGSNFTLKIRSTKLEDSAMYFCASTRSGGAEETQYFGPGTRLLVL.

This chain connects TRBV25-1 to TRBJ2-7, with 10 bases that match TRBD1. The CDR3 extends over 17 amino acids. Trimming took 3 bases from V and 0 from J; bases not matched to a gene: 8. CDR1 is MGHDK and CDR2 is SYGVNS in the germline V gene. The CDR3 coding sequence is TGTGCCAGCAGTGACACGGGACAGGGGCTACTCTCCTACGAGCAGTACTTC. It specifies CASSDTGQGLLSYEQYF.

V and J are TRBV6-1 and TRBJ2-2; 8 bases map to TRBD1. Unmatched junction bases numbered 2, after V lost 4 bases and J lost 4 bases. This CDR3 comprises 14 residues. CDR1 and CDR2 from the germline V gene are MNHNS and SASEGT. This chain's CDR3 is CASSVRGRTGELFF. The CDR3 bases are TGTGCCAGCAGTGTCAGGGGGCGCACCGGGGAGCTGTTTTTT.

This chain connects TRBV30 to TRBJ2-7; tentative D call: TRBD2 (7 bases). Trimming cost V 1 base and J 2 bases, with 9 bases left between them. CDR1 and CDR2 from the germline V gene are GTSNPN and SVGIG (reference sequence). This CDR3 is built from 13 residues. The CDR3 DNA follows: TGTGCCTGGAGTGGGGGGGGGCCCTACGAGCAGTACTTC. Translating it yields CAWSGGGPYEQYF.

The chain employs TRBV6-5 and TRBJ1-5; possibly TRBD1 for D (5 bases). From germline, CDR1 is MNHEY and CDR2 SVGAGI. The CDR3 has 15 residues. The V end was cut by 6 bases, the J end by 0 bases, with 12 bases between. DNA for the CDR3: TGTGCCAGCAGCCCTCAGGGTTATAGCAATCAGCCCCAGCATTTT. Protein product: CASSPQGYSNQPQHF.

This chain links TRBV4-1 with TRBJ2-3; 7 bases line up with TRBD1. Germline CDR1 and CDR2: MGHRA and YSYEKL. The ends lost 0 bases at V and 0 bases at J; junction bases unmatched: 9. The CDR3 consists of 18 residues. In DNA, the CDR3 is TGCGCCAGCAGCCAAGATGATGGGACAGAGGCTAGCACAGATACGCAGTATTTT. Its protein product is CASSQDDGTEASTDTQYF.

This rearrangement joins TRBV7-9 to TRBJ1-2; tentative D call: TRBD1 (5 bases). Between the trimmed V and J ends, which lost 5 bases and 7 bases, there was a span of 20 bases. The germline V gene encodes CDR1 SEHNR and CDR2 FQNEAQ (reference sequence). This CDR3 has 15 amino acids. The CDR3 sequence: CASSPGSGGLSGYTF. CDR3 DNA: TGTGCCAGCAGCCCTGGTTCCGGGGGACTCTCTGGCTACACCTTC.

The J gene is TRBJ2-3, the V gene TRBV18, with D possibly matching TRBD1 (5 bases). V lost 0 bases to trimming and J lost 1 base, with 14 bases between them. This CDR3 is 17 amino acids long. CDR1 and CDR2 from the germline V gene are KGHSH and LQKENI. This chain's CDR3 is CASSPPKGPVGTDTQYF. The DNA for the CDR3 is TGTGCCAGCTCACCACCGAAGGGGCCAGTCGGCACAGATACGCAGTATTTT.

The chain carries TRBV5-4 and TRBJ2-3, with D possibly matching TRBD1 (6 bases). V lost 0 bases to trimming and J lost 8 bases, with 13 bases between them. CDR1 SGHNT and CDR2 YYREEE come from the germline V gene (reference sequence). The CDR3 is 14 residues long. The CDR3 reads CASSLEVQGSTQYF. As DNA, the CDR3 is TGTGCCAGCAGCTTGGAGGTGCAGGGGAGTACGCAGTATTTT.

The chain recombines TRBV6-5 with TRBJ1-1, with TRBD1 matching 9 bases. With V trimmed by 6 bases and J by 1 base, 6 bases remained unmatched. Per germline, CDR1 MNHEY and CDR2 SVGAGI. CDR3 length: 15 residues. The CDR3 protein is CASSPGTGTNTEAFF. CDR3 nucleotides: TGTGCCAGCAGCCCCGGGACAGGGACGAACACTGAAGCTTTCTTT.